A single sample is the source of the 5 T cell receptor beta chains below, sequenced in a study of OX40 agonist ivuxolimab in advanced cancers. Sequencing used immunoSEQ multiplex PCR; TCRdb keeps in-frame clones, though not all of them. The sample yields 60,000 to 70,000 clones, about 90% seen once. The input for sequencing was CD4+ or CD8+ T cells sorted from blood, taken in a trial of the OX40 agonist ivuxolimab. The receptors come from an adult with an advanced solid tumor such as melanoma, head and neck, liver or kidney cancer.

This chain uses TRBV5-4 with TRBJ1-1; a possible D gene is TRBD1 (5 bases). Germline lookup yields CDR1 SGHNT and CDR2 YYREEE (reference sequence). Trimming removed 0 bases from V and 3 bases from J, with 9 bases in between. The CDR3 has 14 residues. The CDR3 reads CASSLAGTDTEAFF. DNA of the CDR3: TGTGCCAGCAGCTTGGCAGGGACGGACACTGAAGCTTTCTTT.

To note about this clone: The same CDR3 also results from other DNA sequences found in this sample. The CDR3 coding sequence is TGTGCCAGTAGTATCGCGGAGACCCAGTACTTC. Its translation is CASSIAETQYF. The chain employs TRBV19 and TRBJ2-5, with D hard to call. The ends were cut back, 3 bases at V and 5 bases at J, with 4 bases in the middle. The CDR3 is made up of 11 amino acids. Looked up from germline, CDR1 is LNHDA and CDR2 is SQIVND (reference sequence).

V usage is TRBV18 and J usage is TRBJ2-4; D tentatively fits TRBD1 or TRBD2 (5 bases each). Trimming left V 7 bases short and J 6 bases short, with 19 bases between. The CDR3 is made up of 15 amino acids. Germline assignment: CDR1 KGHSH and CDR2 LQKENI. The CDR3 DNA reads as TGTGCCAGCTTCCACCTTCGCGATGGGGGAAACATTCAGTACTTC. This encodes CASFHLRDGGNIQYF.

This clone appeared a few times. This CDR3 reads CASSPRGVGGDTQYF. In DNA, the CDR3 is TGTGCCAGCAGCCCCCGAGGCGTAGGAGGGGATACGCAGTATTTT. The gene calls are TRBV11-2 and TRBJ2-3; D is perhaps TRBD2 (6 bases). With 5 bases removed from V and 6 bases from J, the gap between germline ends came to 18 bases. The CDR3 is 15 amino acids. The germline CDR1 and CDR2 sequences are SGHAT and FQNNGV.

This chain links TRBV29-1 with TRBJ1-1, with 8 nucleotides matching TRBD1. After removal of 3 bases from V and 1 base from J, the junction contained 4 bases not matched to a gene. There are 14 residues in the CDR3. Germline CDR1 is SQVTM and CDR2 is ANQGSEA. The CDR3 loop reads CSVDRDRTNTEAFF. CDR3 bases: TGCAGCGTTGATAGGGACAGGACGAACACTGAAGCTTTCTTT.